The 24 T cell receptor beta chains below come from one sample, sequenced in a study of T cell responses to AZD1222 COVID-19 vaccine. The data were produced by immunoSEQ multiplex PCR, yet TCRdb's version contains in-frame clones alone and is incomplete. The sample has around 88,000 clones; roughly 88% are singletons. Here the sequenced sample was peripheral blood, taken on day 0 of AZD1222 vaccination. The receptors derive from an adult in good health.

The rearrangement links TRBV5-1 to TRBJ2-2; D is tentatively TRBD1 or TRBD2 (5 bases each). The CDR3 has 16 amino acids. Deletions cut 4 bases from V and 2 bases from J, with 15 bases between. Germline CDR1 and CDR2: SGHRS and YFSETQ. The CDR3 region has the DNA TGCGCCAGCAGCGTAGCCGGGACCAGAAACACCGGGGAGCTGTTTTTT. It codes for CASSVAGTRNTGELFF. Complete variable domain (other parts from reference TRBV5-1 and TRBJ2-2): KAGVTQTPRYLIKTRGQQVTLSCSPISGHRSVSWYQQTPGQGLQFLFEYFSETQRNKGNFPGRFSGRQFSNSRSEMNVSTLELGDSALYLCASSVAGTRNTGELFFGEGSRLTVL.

The chain couples TRBV9 to TRBJ2-7; 7 bases align to TRBD1. Germline values: CDR1 SGDLS, CDR2 YYNGEE. Losses at the gene ends were 0 bases for V and 4 bases for J; bases not matched to a gene: 4. The CDR3 covers 14 residues. CDR3 in DNA: TGTGCCAGCAGCGTAGGAGGGGGCGCATACGAGCAGTACTTC. This translates into CASSVGGGAYEQYF. The entire variable domain, with the rest obtained from reference TRBV9 and TRBJ2-7, is as follows: DSGVTQTPKHLITATGQRVTLRCSPRSGDLSVYWYQQSLDQGLQFLIQYYNGEERAKGNILERFSAQQFPDLHSELNLSSLELGDSALYFCASSVGGGAYEQYFGPGTRLTVT.

This rearrangement joins TRBV12-3 or TRBV12-4 to TRBJ2-1; D is perhaps TRBD1 or TRBD2 (5 bases each). CDR3 length: 12 residues. Trimming stripped 6 bases from V and 6 bases from J, with 9 bases between. The CDR3 DNA is TGTGCCAGCAGCCTTGGGGGCAATGAGCAGTTCTTC. This sequence encodes CASSLGGNEQFF.

The V gene is TRBV28, the J gene TRBJ2-5; 8 bases fit TRBD1. J was trimmed by 5 bases and V by 6 bases; bases with no gene match: 14. In germline, CDR1 is MDHEN, CDR2 SYDVKM. This CDR3 has 16 residues. The CDR3 sequence is CASSPGGWGREETQYF. DNA for the CDR3: TGTGCCAGCAGCCCAGGGGGCTGGGGGCGCGAGGAGACCCAGTACTTC.

The rearrangement uses TRBV28 and TRBJ1-5, with TRBD1 matching over 8 bases. Germline V CDR1 and CDR2: MDHEN, SYDVKM. V trimming: 5 bases; J trimming: 2 bases; junction bases outside the gene matches: 8. CDR3 length: 16 residues. The CDR3 region has the DNA TGTGCCAGCAGTCAACACAGGGGGAGCGGCAATCAGCCCCAGCATTTT. Residues: CASSQHRGSGNQPQHF.

J is TRBJ2-3 and V is TRBV27; D may be TRBD1 or TRBD2 (6 bases each). The CDR3 sequence is 16 residues long. The germline CDR1 and CDR2 sequences are MNHEY and SMNVEV (reference sequence). Trimming took off 1 base at V and 0 bases at J, with 11 bases between the two ends. CDR3 bases: TGTGCCAGCAGTTTATTGAGGGGGGTTAGCACAGATACGCAGTATTTT. Protein: CASSLLRGVSTDTQYF.

The table lists this clone with a count of one. The junction and the germline gene differ at one end; a read error may be behind it. The chain has TRBV5-5 and TRBJ1-2; TRBD1 is a possible D gene (6 bases). This CDR3 contains 14 residues. Germline CDR1 SGHKS, CDR2 YYEKEE (reference sequence). CDR3 coding DNA: TGTGCCAGCAGCTTGGAAGGACAGCTTCCAAACTTCGCGTTT. Translating gives CASSLEGQLPNFAF.

In nucleotides, the CDR3 is TGTGCCTGGAGTGTTGTGGGGCTCCGTGAAAAACTGTTTTTT. It specifies CAWSVVGLREKLFF. The V gene is TRBV30, the J gene TRBJ1-4; possibly TRBD1 for D (5 bases). The V gene lost 0 bases and the J gene lost 7 bases, with 12 bases spanning the gap. Germline CDR1 is GTSNPN and CDR2 is SVGIG (reference sequence). CDR3 length: 14 amino acids.

V gene TRBV18 combines with J gene TRBJ1-2; 7 positions agree with TRBD1. CDR3 size: 12 residues. The trim removed 3 bases at V and 8 bases at J, leaving 3 bases unmatched. Germline-derived CDR1 and CDR2 are KGHSH and LQKENI. The CDR3, as DNA: TGTGCCAGCTCACCTCCGGACAGGGGCTACACCTTC. Amino acids: CASSPPDRGYTF.

The gene calls are TRBV4-3 and TRBJ2-1; 7 nucleotides agree with TRBD1. Germline lookup yields CDR1 LGHNA and CDR2 YSLEER. CDR3 length: 16 amino acids. Trimming took 1 base from V and 0 from J; bases not matched to a gene: 3. The CDR3 region has the DNA TGCGCCAGCAGCCAAGGGACAGGCTTCTCCTACAATGAGCAGTTCTTC. This codes for CASSQGTGFSYNEQFF.

The chain is built from TRBV6-1 and TRBJ1-3; no clear D gene. The germline V and J ends were trimmed by 7 bases and 4 bases, with 11 bases remaining between them. CDR3 length: 13 amino acids. CDR1 is MNHNS and CDR2 is SASEGT in the germline V gene. For the CDR3, the DNA is TGTGCCAGCAACCCAACGGGGGGAAACACCATATATTTT. It specifies CASNPTGGNTIYF.

The J gene is TRBJ1-5, the V gene TRBV19; TRBD1 matches 8 bases. Germline CDR1 LNHDA, CDR2 SQIVND (reference sequence). The V and J ends lost 5 bases and 0 bases, in that order; junction bases with no gene match: 3. The CDR3 totals 15 residues. CDR3 bases: TGTGCCAGTAGTCGACAGGGGTCTAGCAATCAGCCCCAGCATTTT. Protein product: CASSRQGSSNQPQHF.

The V and J genes are TRBV18 and TRBJ2-5; TRBD2 matches at 14 bases. With 6 bases clipped from V and 5 bases from J, the junction kept 8 bases outside the gene matches. The CDR3 contains 16 residues. Per the germline V gene, CDR1 is KGHSH and CDR2 is LQKENI. The DNA for the CDR3 is TGTGCCAGCTCGCCAGGGACTAGCGGGAGCGGTGAGACCCAGTACTTC. Translation: CASSPGTSGSGETQYF. The full variable domain, completed using reference TRBV18 and TRBJ2-5, is NAGVMQNPRHLVRRRGQEARLRCSPMKGHSHVYWYRQLPEEGLKFMVYLQKENIIDESGMPKERFSAEFPKEGPSILRIQQVVRGDSAAYFCASSPGTSGSGETQYFGPGTRLLVL.

The table lists this clone with a count of one. This chain joins TRBV27 and TRBJ2-1; TRBD1 matches at 7 bases. The CDR3 loop spans 14 amino acids. Per the germline V gene, CDR1 is MNHEY and CDR2 is SMNVEV (reference sequence). With V trimmed by 6 bases and J by 5 bases, 7 bases remained unmatched. CDR3 sequence (DNA): TGTGCCAGCAGGCCCTGGACAGGAAACAATGAGCAGTTCTTC. Protein sequence: CASRPWTGNNEQFF.

The chain is built from TRBV28 and TRBJ1-1; D is possibly TRBD1 (5 bases). The V gene lost 3 bases and the J gene lost 1 base, with 15 bases spanning the gap. The CDR3 length is 16 residues. CDR1 MDHEN and CDR2 SYDVKM come from the germline V gene. Here the CDR3 DNA reads TGTGCCAGCAGTTTTACCCGGGGCAGAGGGAACACTGAAGCTTTCTTT. Its protein product is CASSFTRGRGNTEAFF.

The chain joins TRBV27 to TRBJ2-3, with D possibly TRBD2 on 5 matching bases. The CDR3 runs 16 residues. Germline V gene sequence: CDR1 MNHEY, CDR2 SMNVEV (reference sequence). Trimming shortened V by 4 bases and J by 3 bases, and 17 bases separated the two germline ends. DNA for the CDR3: TGTGCCAGCAGTTCTGACGGCTATCGGGGAACAGATACGCAGTATTTT. Protein: CASSSDGYRGTDTQYF.

This rearrangement joins TRBV5-4 to TRBJ2-5; the D gene is possibly TRBD2 (6 bases). The CDR3 contains 14 residues. CDR1 and CDR2 (germline): SGHNT, YYREEE (reference sequence). Trimming removed 0 bases from V and 0 bases from J, with 6 bases in between. The CDR3 nucleotides are TGTGCCAGCAGCTTGGGACTAGACCAAGAGACCCAGTACTTC. It specifies CASSLGLDQETQYF.

The chain uses TRBV24-1 and TRBJ2-3, with 10 bases identical to TRBD1. Germline V CDR1 and CDR2: KGHDR, SFDVKD. The CDR3 extends over 16 amino acids. The trim removed 5 bases at V and 1 base at J, leaving 5 bases unmatched. The CDR3 here is CATSGSGTGGTDTQYF. The CDR3 region has the DNA TGTGCCACCAGTGGATCCGGGACAGGGGGCACAGATACGCAGTATTTT.

The V gene is TRBV28, the J gene TRBJ2-7, with D perhaps TRBD1 or TRBD2 (7 bases each). The length of the CDR3 is 15 residues. The ends were cut back, 3 bases at V and 1 base at J, with 13 bases in the middle. Germline values: CDR1 MDHEN, CDR2 SYDVKM. CDR3 protein: CASSLGGDRSYEQYF. DNA of the CDR3: TGTGCCAGCAGTTTGGGGGGGGACAGATCCTACGAGCAGTACTTC.

This rearrangement joins TRBV30 to TRBJ2-7; D possibly corresponds to TRBD2 (6 bases). The CDR3 runs 13 residues. The V and J ends lost 1 base and 0 bases respectively, with 7 bases between them. The V gene's germline CDR1 is GTSNPN and CDR2 SVGIG (reference sequence). The CDR3 DNA is TGTGCCTGGAGTGACGGGAGCTCCTACGAGCAGTACTTC. It codes for CAWSDGSSYEQYF.

The rearrangement links TRBV24-1 to TRBJ2-3, with D tentatively TRBD1 or TRBD2 (6 bases each). The CDR3 runs 19 residues. V lost 5 bases, J lost 3 bases, and 26 bases lay in between. The V gene's germline CDR1 is KGHDR and CDR2 SFDVKD. In DNA form, the CDR3 reads TGTGCCACCAGTGGCCCTCTTCTAGCCGGGGGCGGGTTTACAGATACGCAGTATTTT. It is translated as CATSGPLLAGGGFTDTQYF.

The chain uses TRBV27 and TRBJ2-5, with D possibly TRBD1 on 5 matching bases. The germline CDR1 and CDR2 sequences are MNHEY and SMNVEV (reference sequence). V lost 2 bases and J lost 4, with 20 bases in between. CDR3 length: 17 amino acids. The DNA for the CDR3 is TGTGCCAGCAGTTTACCAGGGCTGGGCCCCTGGGGAGAGACCCAGTACTTC. This gives the protein CASSLPGLGPWGETQYF.

J is TRBJ2-3 and V is TRBV11-2, with D possibly TRBD2 on 6 matching bases. The germline CDR1 and CDR2 sequences are SGHAT and FQNNGV. Deletions cut 1 base from V and 5 bases from J, with 13 bases between. The CDR3 covers 15 residues. CDR3 in amino acids: CASSLAGRGVDTQYF. Written as DNA, the CDR3 is TGTGCCAGCAGCTTAGCCGGGAGAGGGGTAGATACGCAGTATTTT.

In this sample, this clone turned up a few times. This chain joins TRBV30 and TRBJ2-1; 9 bases agree with TRBD1. Germline V gene data show CDR1 as GTSNPN and CDR2 as SVGIG (reference sequence). V gave up 5 bases and J gave up 9 bases; unmatched junction bases: 11. The CDR3 extends over 14 amino acids. The CDR3 sequence: CAWETGTGPGEQFF. The CDR3 bases are TGTGCCTGGGAGACCGGGACAGGGCCAGGTGAGCAGTTCTTC.